These 2 T cell receptor beta chains were all obtained from the same sample, sequenced in a study of T cells in localized non-small cell lung cancer. Clones were sequenced by immunoSEQ multiplex PCR, and TCRdb holds only the in-frame ones, with some missing. The top ten clones hold about 8% of a sample with 15,000 to 20,000 clones, about nine tenths of them seen once. The specimen was peripheral blood, collected before any cancer treatment. These receptors originate from a man between 35 and 75 years old with stage I lung adenocarcinoma.

This chain uses TRBV7-8 with TRBJ2-3; D is ambiguous. Deletions cut 3 bases from V and 5 bases from J, with 18 bases between. Germline values: CDR1 SGHVS, CDR2 FQNEAQ. CDR3 length: 16 residues. CDR3 coding DNA: TGTGCCAGCAGCTTCGGCGACCCTGCTGTCGGAGATACGCAGTATTTT. Amino acids: CASSFGDPAVGDTQYF.

V and J are TRBV5-4 and TRBJ1-5, with TRBD1 as a possible D gene (6 bases). Deletions cut 3 bases from V and 11 bases from J, with 21 bases between. CDR1 is SGHNT and CDR2 is YYREEE in the germline V gene (reference sequence). This CDR3 is 15 amino acids long. Written as DNA, the CDR3 is TGTGCCAGCAGCTCACACCGGGACACCCAAAGGGCCCAGCATTTT. Amino acids: CASSSHRDTQRAQHF.